These T cell receptor beta chains were read from a single sample in a study of blood T cell repertoires in COVID-19. Some clones are missing from TCRdb's copy, which holds only in-frame ones; the method was immunoSEQ multiplex PCR. Here the sample spans about 250,000 clones, over 65% being singletons. Source material: peripheral blood. The origin of the receptors is a woman older than 75 with acute or convalescent COVID-19. Both conserved end residues are part of each CDR3. A D gene is named only where the DNA matches it firmly. Only part of the rows carry a size: once, few, many, or a class if the clone is expanded.

abundance	v_gene	d_gene	j_gene	CDR3aa	CDR3nt
once	TRBV18	TRBD1	TRBJ1-1	CASSPRQGADTEAFF	TGTGCCAGCTCACCACGACAGGGGGCTGACACTGAAGCTTTCTTT
.	TRBV7-9	.	TRBJ1-2	CASSPGGLNYGYTF	TGTGCCAGCAGCCCCGGGGGTCTCAACTATGGCTACACCTTC
.	TRBV7-2	.	TRBJ1-1	CASSLRGENTEAFF	TGTGCCAGCAGCTTACGCGGGGAGAACACTGAAGCTTTCTTT
.	TRBV6-2/TRBV6-3	.	TRBJ2-3	CASSYAVFTDTQYF	TGTGCCAGCAGTTACGCAGTCTTCACAGATACGCAGTATTTT
.	TRBV9	.	TRBJ2-1	CASSVDRSARNEQFF	TGTGCCAGCAGCGTAGACCGTAGCGCCAGAAATGAGCAGTTCTTC
.	TRBV11-2	TRBD2	TRBJ2-7	CASRRAGGFYEQYF	TGTGCCAGCAGACGAGCGGGGGGGTTCTACGAGCAGTACTTC
.	TRBV21-1	.	TRBJ2-1	CASSKRDRGFYNEQFF	TGTGCCAGCAGCAAACGGGACAGGGGCTTCTACAATGAGCAGTTCTTC
once	TRBV7-2	TRBD1	TRBJ1-6	CASRKQGAGQSYNSPLHF	TGTGCCAGCAGGAAGCAGGGGGCAGGGCAGTCCTATAATTCACCCCTCCACTTT
.	TRBV6-5	.	TRBJ2-6	CASTRALSGANVLTF	TGTGCCAGCACCAGGGCCCTCTCTGGGGCCAACGTCCTGACTTTC
.	TRBV7-8	.	TRBJ2-3	CASSLTPSPVTDTQYF	TGTGCCAGCAGCTTAACCCCCTCGCCGGTCACAGATACGCAGTATTTT
.	TRBV5-1	TRBD1	TRBJ2-1	CASSLGTGRPDNEQFF	TGCGCCAGCAGCTTGGGGACAGGGCGCCCAGACAATGAGCAGTTCTTC